Reported below is one T cell receptor (beta chain). Its antigen has not been determined. No much larger clonotype is one base removed from it; base qualities were not supplied. The CDR3 regions of human TCRbeta chains were analyzed by immunosequencing. The authors' pipeline ran thus. Repertoire TCRs were matched against a reference library of SARS-CoV-2-specific TCRs generated with the MIRA antigen-specificity platform. Breadth was defined as the fraction of unique TCRs that were SARS-CoV-2-associated, and depth was defined as the fraction of total T cells that were SARS-CoV-2-associated. Using the MIRA data, each spike-specific TCR was mapped to the spike region that the TCR reacts to and placed in a CD4 or CD8 class. Log10-transformed breadth and depth values were compared by one-way ANOVA with Sidak's multiple comparisons tests. In its TCRdb copy, this immuneACCESS table keeps in-frame sequences only and misses some clones. Where compared with another copy, unresolved V genes explain less than half of these, and the others have no known cause. V, J and clone size derive from that table, while D and trimming were established from the DNA sequence. The sample table shows 130,000 to 150,000 clones, and around 83% are seen once. About 4% of the sample goes to the ten largest clones.

This sample was included in a study of T cell responses to AZD1222 COVID-19 vaccine listed by TCRdb under 2021. Notes on the research overall: A total of around 240 trial participants underwent TCR sequencing, of whom 207 had received two doses of AZD1222 and around 26 had received two doses of the MenACWY control vaccine. Trial participants were enrolled into age subgroups of 18-55, 56-69 and 70-plus years, which contained roughly 140, 27 and 60 TCR-sequenced participants, respectively. Study-wide findings and limitations: Participants were mostly white British, with more females than males. The authors suggested clonal diversity may have been underestimated. Epitopes outside the regions mutated in the B.1.351 and B.1.1.7 variants were reportedly recognized by nearly half of the unique spike-specific TCRs. After two AZD1222 doses, both the breadth and the depth of spike-specific TCRs were significantly higher than at day 0 and than in MenACWY recipients. Vaccine-associated CD4 TCRs spanned the whole spike protein, with dominant responses in regions 160-218 and 743-854. In the small 56-69-year group, the increase in depth fell short of significance, most likely because of low power. Only 5 to 7 AZD1222 recipients were SARS-CoV-2 seropositive at baseline, limiting conclusions about previously exposed vaccinees. Because no day 14 peak-response samples were available, repertoires were characterized only after the peak T cell response.

Trimming at the junction amounts to 4 bases on V and 5 bases on J, and the germline ends lie 16 bases apart. The CDR3 spans 15 residues, from the cysteine through the phenylalanine. Only the CDR3 portion is preserved as DNA: 45 bases, with reading frame beginning at the first base. The CDR1 and CDR2 encoded by the germline V gene are KGHDR and SFDVKD. The time point label on this specimen signifies: baseline before first vaccination. The treatment or condition tag for this specimen amounts to: meningococcal conjugate vaccine given as trial control. Samples from vaccinated people were obtained from the UK trials COV001 and COV002, which included a single-blind randomized controlled phase 2/3 trial of AZD1222 (ChAdOx1 nCoV-19) in healthy adults. For TCRbeta chain sequencing, PBMC samples were collected from trial participants at day 0 and at day 28 after the second dose.

The material was peripheral blood, obtained on day 0 of MenACWY control vaccination. The chain couples TRBV24-1 to TRBJ2-5; TRBD1 is perhaps the D gene, given 6 matching bases. This TCR came from an adult in good health. At the DNA level, the sequence is TGTGCCACCAGTGACCAGGACAGCCCGCGGGAGACCCAGTACTTC. Translated, it reads CATSDQDSPRETQYF.